The 9 T cell receptor beta chains below all came from one sample that was sequenced in a study of graft-versus-host responses after intestinal transplantation. Clones were sequenced by immunoSEQ multiplex PCR, and TCRdb holds only the in-frame ones, with some missing. The data contain tens of thousands of clones, around 90% of them singletons. This specimen was PBMCs, taken approximately 310 days after intestinal transplant. These receptor sequences come from a human patient who received an intestinal transplant, so some T cells may come from the graft donor.

This rearrangement joins TRBV4-1 to TRBJ2-3; D is uncertain. Germline V gene sequence: CDR1 MGHRA, CDR2 YSYEKL. Trimming took 0 bases from V and 0 from J, leaving 10 bases between them. The CDR3 runs 16 residues. The CDR3 protein is CASSQEIGSSTDTQYF. The DNA for the CDR3 is TGCGCCAGCAGCCAAGAGATTGGTTCTAGCACAGATACGCAGTATTTT.

The chain couples TRBV9 to TRBJ2-7, with 9 bases lining up with TRBD2. The V gene's germline CDR1 is SGDLS and CDR2 YYNGEE. The CDR3 runs 15 residues. V lost 4 bases and J lost 2; bases outside the gene matches: 7. In DNA, the CDR3 is TGTGCCAGCAGCCCGAGACTAGCGGCCCCCTACGAGCAGTACTTC. As protein: CASSPRLAAPYEQYF. The complete variable domain, with remaining parts taken from reference TRBV9 and TRBJ2-7, reads DSGVTQTPKHLITATGQRVTLRCSPRSGDLSVYWYQQSLDQGLQFLIQYYNGEERAKGNILERFSAQQFPDLHSELNLSSLELGDSALYFCASSPRLAAPYEQYFGPGTRLTVT.

This clone was seen only a few times. Compared with germline, one end of the junction differs, possibly owing to a read error. The chain has TRBV19 and TRBJ2-2; TRBD1 or TRBD2 may be the D gene (5 bases each). CDR3 length: 14 residues. Germline lookup yields CDR1 LNHDA and CDR2 SQIVND (reference sequence). The CDR3 nucleotides read TGTGCCAGTAGTACCGGACACGAACACCGGGGAGCTGTTTTT. This encodes CASSTGHEHRGAVF.

V and J are TRBV6-6 and TRBJ1-1; 9 bases are shared with TRBD1. CDR1 is MNHNY, CDR2 SVGAGI, per germline (reference sequence). The CDR3 spans 14 residues. V was clipped by 6 bases and J by 2 bases; unmatched bases: 4. The CDR3 DNA follows: TGTGCCAGCAGGATGGGACAGGGAAACACTGAAGCTTTCTTT. This encodes CASRMGQGNTEAFF.

V is TRBV2 and J is TRBJ1-4; 7 positions agree with TRBD1. Germline CDR1 reads SNHLY; CDR2 reads FYNNEI. V lost 7 bases and J lost 0; bases outside the gene matches: 8. The CDR3 is 16 residues long. DNA for the CDR3: TGTGCCAGCACTCCCCAGGGGGGGTCAACTAATGAAAAACTGTTTTTT. This gives the protein CASTPQGGSTNEKLFF.

The chain couples TRBV6-4 to TRBJ1-1; D is unresolved. The CDR3 is 14 residues long. Germline CDR1 and CDR2: MRHNA and SNTAGT. Trimming took off 6 bases at V and 0 bases at J, with 11 bases between the two ends. CDR3 sequence reads: CASSDRRLNTEAFF. The CDR3 DNA reads TGTGCCAGCAGCGATCGACGGCTGAACACTGAAGCTTTCTTT.

The CDR3 DNA reads as TGTGCCAGCAGCTTTCGGGGTTGGGACTCCTACAATGAGCAGTTCTTC. This gives the protein CASSFRGWDSYNEQFF. The J gene is TRBJ2-1, the V gene TRBV11-1, with a tentative D call TRBD2 (5 bases). CDR1 is SGHAT and CDR2 is FQDESV in the germline V gene (reference sequence). The CDR3 length is 16 residues. The V end was cut by 3 bases, the J end by 0 bases, with 12 bases between.

This chain uses TRBV6-1 with TRBJ1-5; 8 bases align to TRBD1. The ends lost 7 bases at V and 4 bases at J; junction bases unmatched: 6. Germline V gene sequence: CDR1 MNHNS, CDR2 SASEGT. This CDR3 spans 14 amino acids. CDR3 sequence reads: CASKTGTGNQPQHF. In nucleotides, the CDR3 is TGTGCCAGCAAGACCGGGACAGGTAATCAGCCCCAGCATTTT.

The V call is TRBV27, the J call TRBJ2-5, with a possible D match to TRBD1 (5 bases). Germline CDR1 and CDR2: MNHEY and SMNVEV (reference sequence). Trimming removed 1 base from V and 5 bases from J, with 26 bases in between. This CDR3 is built from 19 residues. DNA of the CDR3: TGTGCCAGCAGTTTATATAGGGGTGAAAGAGAAGGGCGCCGGGAGACCCAGTACTTC. It specifies CASSLYRGEREGRRETQYF.